These 2 T cell receptor beta chains originate from one sample sequenced in a study of T cell responses to AZD1222 COVID-19 vaccine. The protocol was immunoSEQ multiplex PCR, while the TCRdb copy is restricted to in-frame clones and leaves out a portion. The data show some 130,000 clones, 80% to 90% seen once. Sequencing used peripheral blood, obtained on day 0 of AZD1222 vaccination. These receptors came from an adult in good health.

The chain couples TRBV11-2 to TRBJ1-6; D remains ambiguous. V lost 7 bases to trimming and J lost 10 bases, with 14 bases between them. This CDR3 region has 13 residues. Germline assignment: CDR1 SGHAT and CDR2 FQNNGV. The CDR3 loop is CASNRSPGSPLHF. CDR3 DNA sequence: TGTGCCAGCAACCGGTCCCCTGGGTCACCCCTCCACTTT.

This rearrangement joins TRBV30 to TRBJ1-2; D not resolved. CDR1 and CDR2 from the germline V gene are GTSNPN and SVGIG (reference sequence). The germline V and J ends were trimmed by 4 bases and 4 bases, with 7 bases remaining between them. This CDR3 is built from 11 residues. This chain's CDR3 is CAWTVGYGYTF. The DNA of the CDR3 is TGTGCCTGGACAGTCGGCTATGGCTACACCTTC.